What follows describes a single T cell receptor (beta chain). Sequencing was performed with immunoSEQ multiplex PCR; in TCRdb, only in-frame clones are kept and a portion is missing. The repertoire holds around 230,000 clones, 65% to 90% seen once, with more than 4.5% in the top ten. These data belong to a study of blood T cell repertoires in COVID-19. The overall study: Nucleic acid was either cDNA or gDNA, and it came from T cells, B-cell-depleted T cells, or PBMCs.

The CDR3 runs to 15 residues. The ends lost 0 bases at V and 6 bases at J; junction bases unmatched: 8. CDR1 MNHNY and CDR2 SVGAGI come from the germline V gene (reference sequence). This TCR derives from a man aged 45-60 years with COVID-19, enrolled during active disease. Sequenced input: peripheral blood. This chain links TRBV6-6 with TRBJ2-7; 7 bases line up with TRBD2. CDR3 nucleotides: TGTGCCAGCAGTTACTCGGCGACTAGCCAGGCCGAGCAGTACTTC. Residues: CASSYSATSQAEQYF.